This section outlines one TCR beta chain sequence together with its context. The antigen is unknown. The data stem from a study of blood T cells in healthy people across ages. General observations from the study: Estimated diversity that came from one million T cells was considered an underestimate. Diversity was higher, and naive CD4+ cells more numerous, in long-lived donors than in aged donors.

Extractions gave at least 5 micrograms of total RNA per sample. Combining a sample-barcoded 5' primer with a J-beta primer mix, a second PCR ran for about 7 to 12 cycles. Via MiXCR, TCRdb re-called the 5' RACE reads, giving one row per CDR3 protein. The profile covers approximately 850,000 distinct CDR3 sequences, with roughly 44% appearing a single time and around 21% taken by the ten largest. The source is a man aged 55 to 70 in good health. Specimen: blood.

The CDR3 region is CASTTTGANVLTF. In DNA form, the CDR3 reads TGTGCCAGCACCACAACAGGGGCCAACGTCCTGACTTTC. The chain employs TRBV7-3 and TRBJ2-6; no clear D gene. Germline CDR1 reads SGHTA; CDR2 reads FQGTGA. The CDR3 contains 13 residues. Trimming removed 7 bases from V and 4 bases from J, with 8 bases in between.